This T cell receptor (beta chain) was profiled in a study of CD8 T cells in Susac syndrome. CD8+ and CD4+ T cells from blood underwent TCR beta sequencing, which was carried out in a high-throughput format. cDNA came from about 0.5 to 1 ug RNA primed by random hexamers. Multiplex PCR with immunoSEQ amplified the TCR beta CDR3 across 54 Vbeta and 13 Jbeta. TCRdb used MiXCR to reprocess the immunoSEQ multiplex PCR reads, holding one entry per CDR3 protein. The sample lists under 250,000 distinct CDR3 sequences; approximately 92% were seen once. The CDR3 sequence is 16 residues long. The V segment lost 6 bases and the J segment 4 bases; nucleotides outside the gene matches: 8. Germline CDR1 SGHTA, CDR2 FQGTGA.

Source material: CD4+ T cells from PBMCs. The TCR originated in a human donor with multiple sclerosis. The chain combines TRBV7-3 with TRBJ2-2; 10 positions match TRBD1. The CDR3 DNA is TGTGCCAGCAGGAGCCCCGGGACAGGGGCCACCGGGGAGCTGTTTTTT. It encodes CASRSPGTGATGELFF.